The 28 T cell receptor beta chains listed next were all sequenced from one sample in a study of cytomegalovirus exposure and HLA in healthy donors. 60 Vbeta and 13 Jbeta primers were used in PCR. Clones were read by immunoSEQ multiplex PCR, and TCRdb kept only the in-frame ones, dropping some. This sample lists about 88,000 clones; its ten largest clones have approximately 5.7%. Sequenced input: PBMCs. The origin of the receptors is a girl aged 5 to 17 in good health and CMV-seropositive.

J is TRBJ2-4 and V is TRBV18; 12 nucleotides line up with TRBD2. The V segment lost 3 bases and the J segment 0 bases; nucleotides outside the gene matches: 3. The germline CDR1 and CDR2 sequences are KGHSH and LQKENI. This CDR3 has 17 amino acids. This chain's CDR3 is CASSPTSGGLAKNIQYF. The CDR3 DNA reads TGTGCCAGCTCACCGACTAGCGGGGGCCTAGCCAAAAACATTCAGTACTTC. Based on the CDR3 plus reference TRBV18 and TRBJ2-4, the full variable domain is NAGVMQNPRHLVRRRGQEARLRCSPMKGHSHVYWYRQLPEEGLKFMVYLQKENIIDESGMPKERFSAEFPKEGPSILRIQQVVRGDSAAYFCASSPTSGGLAKNIQYFGAGTRLSVL.

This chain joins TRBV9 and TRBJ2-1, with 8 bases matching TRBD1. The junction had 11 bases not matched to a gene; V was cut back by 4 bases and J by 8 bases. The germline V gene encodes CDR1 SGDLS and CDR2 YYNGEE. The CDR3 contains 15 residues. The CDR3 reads CASSYSGQGSDEQFF. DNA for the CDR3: TGTGCCAGCAGCTACAGCGGACAGGGCAGCGATGAGCAGTTCTTC.

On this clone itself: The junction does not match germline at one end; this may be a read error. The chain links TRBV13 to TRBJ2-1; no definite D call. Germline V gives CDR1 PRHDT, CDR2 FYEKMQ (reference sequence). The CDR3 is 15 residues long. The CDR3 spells CASSPTRSSDNEQFF. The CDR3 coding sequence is TGTGCCAGCAGCCCCACACGGAGCTCCGACAATGAGCAGTTCTTC.

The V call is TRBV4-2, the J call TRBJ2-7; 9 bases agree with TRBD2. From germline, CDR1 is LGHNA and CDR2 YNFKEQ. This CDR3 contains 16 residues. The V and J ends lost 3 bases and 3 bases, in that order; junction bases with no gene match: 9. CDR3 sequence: CASSQGVAGGFYEQYV. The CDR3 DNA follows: TGTGCCAGCAGCCAGGGGGTGGCGGGGGGGTTCTACGAGCAGTACGTC.

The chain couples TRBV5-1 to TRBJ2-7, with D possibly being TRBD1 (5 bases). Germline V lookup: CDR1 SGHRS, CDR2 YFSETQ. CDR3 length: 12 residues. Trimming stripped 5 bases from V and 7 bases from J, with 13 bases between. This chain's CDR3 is CASSPGQNEQYF. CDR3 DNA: TGCGCCAGCAGTCCAGGGCAGAATGAGCAGTACTTC.

CDR3 protein: CASSSLLGETQYF. CDR3 DNA sequence: TGTGCCAGCAGCTCACTACTAGGGGAGACCCAGTACTTC. This sequence joins TRBV7-2 and TRBJ2-5; possibly TRBD2 for D (5 bases). The V gene's germline CDR1 is SGHTA and CDR2 FQGNSA. V dropped 4 bases and J dropped 5 bases, with 11 bases sitting between them. The CDR3 contains 13 residues.

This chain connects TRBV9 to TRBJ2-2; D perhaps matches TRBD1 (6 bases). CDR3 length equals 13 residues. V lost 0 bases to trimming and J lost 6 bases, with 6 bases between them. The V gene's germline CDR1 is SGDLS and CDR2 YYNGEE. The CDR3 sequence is CASSVGGPGELFF. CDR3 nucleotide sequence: TGTGCCAGCAGCGTAGGGGGGCCCGGGGAGCTGTTTTTT. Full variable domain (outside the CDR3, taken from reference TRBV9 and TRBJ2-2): DSGVTQTPKHLITATGQRVTLRCSPRSGDLSVYWYQQSLDQGLQFLIQYYNGEERAKGNILERFSAQQFPDLHSELNLSSLELGDSALYFCASSVGGPGELFFGEGSRLTVL.

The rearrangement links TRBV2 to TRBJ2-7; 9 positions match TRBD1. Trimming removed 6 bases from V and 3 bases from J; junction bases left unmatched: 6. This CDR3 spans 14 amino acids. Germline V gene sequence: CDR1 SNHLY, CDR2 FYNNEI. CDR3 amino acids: CASRETGGFYEQYV. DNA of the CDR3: TGTGCCAGCAGGGAAACAGGGGGCTTCTACGAGCAGTACGTC.

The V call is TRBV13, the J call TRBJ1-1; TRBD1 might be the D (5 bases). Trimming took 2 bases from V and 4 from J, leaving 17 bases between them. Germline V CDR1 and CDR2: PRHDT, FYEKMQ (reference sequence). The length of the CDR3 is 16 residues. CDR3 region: CASSLMDQGSSTEAFF. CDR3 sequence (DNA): TGTGCCAGCAGCTTAATGGACCAGGGTTCGTCCACTGAAGCTTTCTTT.

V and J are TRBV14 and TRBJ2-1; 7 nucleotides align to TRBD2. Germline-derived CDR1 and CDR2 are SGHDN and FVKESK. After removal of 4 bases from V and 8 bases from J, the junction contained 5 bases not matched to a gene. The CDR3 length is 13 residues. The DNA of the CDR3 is TGTGCCAGCAGCCTAGATGGGGGGGATGAGCAGTTCTTC. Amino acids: CASSLDGGDEQFF.

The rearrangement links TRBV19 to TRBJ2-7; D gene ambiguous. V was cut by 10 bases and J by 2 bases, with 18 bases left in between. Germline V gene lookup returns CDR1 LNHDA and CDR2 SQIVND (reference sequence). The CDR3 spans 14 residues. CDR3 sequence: CATQNRAPPYEQYF. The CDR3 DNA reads TGTGCCACCCAAAACAGAGCCCCCCCCTACGAGCAGTACTTC.

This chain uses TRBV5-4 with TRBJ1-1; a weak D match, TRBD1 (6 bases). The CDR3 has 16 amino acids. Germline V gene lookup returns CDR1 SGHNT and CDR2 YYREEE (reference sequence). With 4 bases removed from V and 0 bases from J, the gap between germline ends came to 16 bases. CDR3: CASSPAVNRVNTEAFF. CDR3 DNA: TGTGCCAGCAGCCCGGCGGTCAACAGGGTGAACACTGAAGCTTTCTTT.

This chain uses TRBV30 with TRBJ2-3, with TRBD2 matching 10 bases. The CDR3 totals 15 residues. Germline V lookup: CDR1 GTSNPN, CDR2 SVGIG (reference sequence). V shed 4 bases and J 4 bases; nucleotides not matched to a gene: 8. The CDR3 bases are TGTGCCTGGACGGGTAGCGGGGGGATCGCAGATACGCAGTATTTT. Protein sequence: CAWTGSGGIADTQYF.

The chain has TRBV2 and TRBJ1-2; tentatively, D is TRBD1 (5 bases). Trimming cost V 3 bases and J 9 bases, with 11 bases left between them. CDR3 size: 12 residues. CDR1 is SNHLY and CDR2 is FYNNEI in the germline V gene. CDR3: CASSDSRGSYTF. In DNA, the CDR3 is TGTGCCAGCAGTGACTCCCGGGGGAGCTACACCTTC.

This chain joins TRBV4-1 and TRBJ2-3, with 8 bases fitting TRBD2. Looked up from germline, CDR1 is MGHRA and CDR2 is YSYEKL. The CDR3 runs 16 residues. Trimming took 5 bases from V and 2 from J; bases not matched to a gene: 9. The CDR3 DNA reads TGCGCCAGCAGCGGCCAACCGGGGGGGATCACAGATACGCAGTATTTT. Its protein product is CASSGQPGGITDTQYF.

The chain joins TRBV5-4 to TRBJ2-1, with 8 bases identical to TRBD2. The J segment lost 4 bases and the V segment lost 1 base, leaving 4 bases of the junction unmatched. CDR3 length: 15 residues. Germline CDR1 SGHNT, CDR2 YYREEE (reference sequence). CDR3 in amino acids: CASSLTGGEYNEQFF. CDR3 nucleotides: TGTGCCAGCAGCTTGACGGGAGGGGAATACAATGAGCAGTTCTTC.

The CDR3 DNA is TGTGCCAGCAGTGAATTGGGGGACAGGGGGTACTATGGCTACACCTTC. It is translated as CASSELGDRGYYGYTF. This chain connects TRBV2 to TRBJ1-2; 11 bases match TRBD1. Germline trimming cut 2 bases from V and 3 bases from J; bases unmatched to any gene: 5. The CDR3 sequence is 16 residues long. Germline V CDR1 and CDR2: SNHLY, FYNNEI.

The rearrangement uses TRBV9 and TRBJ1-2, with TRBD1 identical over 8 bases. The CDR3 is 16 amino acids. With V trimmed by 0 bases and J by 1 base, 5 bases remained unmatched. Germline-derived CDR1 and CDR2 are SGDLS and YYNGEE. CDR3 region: CASSVDTGGINYGYTF. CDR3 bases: TGTGCCAGCAGCGTAGACACAGGGGGGATTAACTATGGCTACACCTTC.

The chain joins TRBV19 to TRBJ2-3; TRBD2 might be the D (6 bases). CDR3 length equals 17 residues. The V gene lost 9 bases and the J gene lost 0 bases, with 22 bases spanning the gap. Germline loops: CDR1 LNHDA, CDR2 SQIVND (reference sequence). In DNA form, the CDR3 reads TGTGCCAGCACGTCCCGGGACTTTCGCCTTAGCACAGATACGCAGTATTTT. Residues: CASTSRDFRLSTDTQYF.

DNA for the CDR3: TGCAGCGGGGGGGATGTGGGCTACACCTTC. Protein sequence: CSGGDVGYTF. The chain links TRBV29-1 to TRBJ1-2; perhaps TRBD1 as D (5 bases). This CDR3 has 10 residues. V lost 7 bases, J lost 8 bases, and 11 bases lay in between. Germline assignment: CDR1 SQVTM and CDR2 ANQGSEA.

This CDR3 is CASSGQGWADTQYF. CDR3 in DNA: TGCGCCAGCAGCGGCCAGGGTTGGGCAGATACGCAGTATTTT. This chain connects TRBV5-1 to TRBJ2-3; D is perhaps TRBD1 (5 bases). The CDR3 is made up of 14 amino acids. With 4 bases removed from V and 4 bases from J, the gap between germline ends came to 13 bases. The V gene's germline CDR1 is SGHRS and CDR2 YFSETQ.

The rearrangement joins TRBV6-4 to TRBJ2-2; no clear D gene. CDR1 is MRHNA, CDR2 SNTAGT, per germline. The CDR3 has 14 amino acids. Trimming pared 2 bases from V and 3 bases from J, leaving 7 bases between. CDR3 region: CASSDAVDTGELFF. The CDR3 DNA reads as TGTGCCAGCAGTGACGCAGTCGACACCGGGGAGCTGTTTTTT.

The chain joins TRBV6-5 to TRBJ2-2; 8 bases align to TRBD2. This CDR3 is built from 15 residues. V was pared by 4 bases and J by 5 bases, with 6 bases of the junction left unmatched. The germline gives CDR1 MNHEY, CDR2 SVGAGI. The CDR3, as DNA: TGTGCCAGCAGTTCCGGGGGGGCACGGACCGGGGAGCTGTTTTTT. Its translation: CASSSGGARTGELFF.

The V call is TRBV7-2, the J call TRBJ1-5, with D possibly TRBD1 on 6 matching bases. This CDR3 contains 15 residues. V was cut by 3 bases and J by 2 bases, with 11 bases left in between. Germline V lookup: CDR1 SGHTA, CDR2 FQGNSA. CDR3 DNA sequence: TGTGCCAGCAGCTTGGGCAGGGGTGGCAATCAGCCCCAGCATTTT. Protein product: CASSLGRGGNQPQHF.

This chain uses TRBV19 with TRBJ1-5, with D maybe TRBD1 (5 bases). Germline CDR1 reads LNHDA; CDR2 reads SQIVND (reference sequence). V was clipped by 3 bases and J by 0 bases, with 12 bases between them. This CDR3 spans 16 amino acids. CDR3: CASSMGGIYSNQPQHF. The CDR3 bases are TGTGCCAGTAGTATGGGGGGGATCTATAGCAATCAGCCCCAGCATTTT.

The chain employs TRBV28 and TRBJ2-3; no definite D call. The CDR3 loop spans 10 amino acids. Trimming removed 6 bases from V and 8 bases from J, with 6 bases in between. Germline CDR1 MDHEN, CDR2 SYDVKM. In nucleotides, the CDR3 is TGTGCCAGCAGCTCTCGTACGCAGTATTTT. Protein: CASSSRTQYF.

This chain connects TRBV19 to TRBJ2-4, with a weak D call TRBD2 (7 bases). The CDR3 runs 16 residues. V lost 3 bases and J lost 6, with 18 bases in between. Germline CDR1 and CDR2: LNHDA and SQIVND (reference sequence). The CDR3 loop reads CASSIYHAGAANIQYF. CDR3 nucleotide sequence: TGTGCCAGTAGTATTTATCACGCGGGGGCTGCAAACATTCAGTACTTC.

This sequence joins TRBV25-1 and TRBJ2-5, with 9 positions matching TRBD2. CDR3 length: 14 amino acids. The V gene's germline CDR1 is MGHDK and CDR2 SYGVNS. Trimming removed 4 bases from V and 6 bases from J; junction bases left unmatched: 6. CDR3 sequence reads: CASSASGGWQTQYF. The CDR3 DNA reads TGTGCCAGCAGTGCCAGCGGGGGGTGGCAGACCCAGTACTTC.